This T cell receptor beta chain was captured by sequencing in a study of T cell responses to AZD1222 COVID-19 vaccine. Clones were read by immunoSEQ multiplex PCR, and TCRdb kept only the in-frame ones, dropping some. The sample holds more than 100,000 clones, roughly 89% seen once. The CDR3 has 13 residues. The germline gives CDR1 ENHRY, CDR2 SYGVKD. Trimming shortened V by 0 bases and J by 7 bases, and 9 bases separated the two germline ends. General study findings and limits: Reportedly, nearly half the spike-specific TCRs target unmutated variant regions. The donor group comprised mostly white British people and more females; the analysis possibly underestimated clonal diversity. Baseline seropositivity occurred in only six AZD1222 recipients. The peak T cell response came first, and repertoires were sampled only after it.

Remarks on this clone: What it binds is unknown.

The receptor was derived from an adult in good health. Sequencing used peripheral blood, obtained on day 0 of AZD1222 vaccination. The chain recombines TRBV10-3 with TRBJ1-1, with D unclear. DNA of the CDR3: TGTGCCATCAGTGAGTCGTGGGGAATTGAAGCTTTCTTT. This sequence encodes CAISESWGIEAFF.